Given below is one TCR beta chain in context. This sample stems from a study of blood T cell repertoires in COVID-19. Study overall: PBMCs, B-cell-depleted T cells, or T cells provided the cDNA or gDNA that made up the material.

Sequencing used immunoSEQ multiplex PCR; TCRdb keeps in-frame clones, though not all of them. In the table there are approximately 92,000 clones, 72% of which are singletons. V lost 3 bases and J 1 base, leaving 9 bases between the germline ends. CDR3 length: 14 amino acids. CDR1 SGHTA and CDR2 FQGNSA come from the germline V gene. The receptor was derived from an older woman in a cohort sampled during active or convalescent COVID-19. The sample taken for sequencing was peripheral blood. The chain uses TRBV7-2 and TRBJ2-5; tentative D call: TRBD1 (5 bases). CDR3: CASSFSRVQETQYF. The CDR3 nucleotides are TGTGCCAGCAGCTTTTCCAGGGTCCAAGAGACCCAGTACTTC.